The 8 T cell receptor beta chains reported below all come from one sample, sequenced in a study of cytomegalovirus exposure and HLA in healthy donors listed by TCRdb under 2017. Receptor libraries were prepared by the immunoSEQ multiplex PCR assay. For the multiplex PCR, a mixture combining 60 forward primers for TCR Vbeta segments and 13 reverse primers for TCR Jbeta segments was used. The source is immuneACCESS, and TCRdb retained only in-frame sequences with V and J called. Part of the clones is not carried over; for the studies checked, unresolved V genes explain less than half of this, and the remainder is unexplained. In all, the sample holds some 130,000 clones, and roughly 80% of those were seen once. Around 3.1% of the sample comes from the top ten. Sequences were obtained from PBMCs. These receptors came from a female donor in good health and CMV-seronegative.

V and J are TRBV7-9 and TRBJ1-3; D uncertain. V was pared by 5 bases and J by 1 base, with 9 bases between. Germline values: CDR1 SEHNR, CDR2 FQNEAQ (reference sequence). The length of the CDR3 is 14 residues. The CDR3 reads CASSPRYSGNTIYF. The CDR3 DNA follows: TGTGCCAGCAGCCCCAGGTATTCTGGAAACACCATATATTTT. Full variable domain (remainder filled in from reference TRBV7-9 and TRBJ1-3): DTGVSQNPRHKITKRGQNVTFRCDPISEHNRLYWYRQTLGQGPEFLTYFQNEAQLEKSRLLSDRFSAERPKGSFSTLEIQRTEQGDSAMYLCASSPRYSGNTIYFGEGSWLTVV.

The V gene is TRBV13, the J gene TRBJ1-1; D not resolved. The CDR3 contains 12 residues. The V end lost 1 base, the J end lost 9 bases, and 9 bases lay between the germline ends. Germline V gene sequence: CDR1 PRHDT, CDR2 FYEKMQ (reference sequence). CDR3 in amino acids: CASSLVPRQAFF. The CDR3 coding sequence is TGTGCCAGCAGCTTAGTTCCCAGGCAAGCTTTCTTT.

The rearrangement links TRBV27 to TRBJ2-1; perhaps TRBD2 as D (5 bases). CDR1 is MNHEY and CDR2 is SMNVEV in the germline V gene (reference sequence). V lost 5 bases to trimming and J lost 0 bases, with 11 bases between them. This CDR3 region has 15 residues. This CDR3 is CASSPDSSSYNEQFF. As DNA, the CDR3 is TGTGCCAGCAGTCCGGACTCGAGCTCCTACAATGAGCAGTTCTTC.

Only a few counts were recorded for this clone. The chain uses TRBV5-1 and TRBJ1-4; 9 positions agree with TRBD1. Germline V gene data show CDR1 as SGHRS and CDR2 as YFSETQ. Unmatched junction bases numbered 8, after V lost 4 bases and J lost 7 bases. The CDR3 sequence is 15 residues long. In DNA, the CDR3 is TGCGCCAGCAGCCACGGACAGGGGAGAGGTGAAAAACTGTTTTTT. This translates into CASSHGQGRGEKLFF. The full variable domain, with the rest looked up from reference TRBV5-1 and TRBJ1-4, is KAGVTQTPRYLIKTRGQQVTLSCSPISGHRSVSWYQQTPGQGLQFLFEYFSETQRNKGNFPGRFSGRQFSNSRSEMNVSTLELGDSALYLCASSHGQGRGEKLFFGSGTQLSVL.

The chain has TRBV27 and TRBJ2-7; D is perhaps TRBD1 (5 bases). This CDR3 has 12 amino acids. The V end lost 7 bases, the J end lost 3 bases, and 10 bases lay between the germline ends. The germline V gene encodes CDR1 MNHEY and CDR2 SMNVEV (reference sequence). CDR3 in DNA: TGTGCCAGCATGGCAGGGCTCTACGAGCAGTACTTC. Protein: CASMAGLYEQYF.

The chain is built from TRBV4-3 and TRBJ1-2; 8 bases line up with TRBD1. There are 17 residues in the CDR3. CDR1 is LGHNA, CDR2 YSLEER, per germline. The junction had 11 bases not matched to a gene; V was cut back by 1 base and J by 4 bases. The CDR3 region has the DNA TGCGCCAGCAGCCAAGGCGGACAGGGAGGCAGGGTCTATGGCTACACCTTC. As protein: CASSQGGQGGRVYGYTF.

The rearrangement joins TRBV2 to TRBJ2-3; 11 nucleotides match TRBD2. CDR3 size: 15 residues. J gave up 5 bases and V 5 bases, and 6 bases lay outside the gene matches. Germline CDR1 is SNHLY and CDR2 is FYNNEI. The DNA of the CDR3 is TGTGCCAGCAGTTTAGCGGGAGGGCGGCAAGATACGCAGTATTTT. It specifies CASSLAGGRQDTQYF.

J is TRBJ2-7 and V is TRBV19, with D perhaps TRBD2 (5 bases). With 3 bases removed from V and 2 bases from J, the gap between germline ends came to 11 bases. The CDR3 spans 14 residues. CDR1 is LNHDA and CDR2 is SQIVND in the germline V gene (reference sequence). This chain's CDR3 is CASSIRTPAYEQYF. In nucleotides, the CDR3 is TGTGCCAGTAGTATTAGGACTCCTGCCTACGAGCAGTACTTC.